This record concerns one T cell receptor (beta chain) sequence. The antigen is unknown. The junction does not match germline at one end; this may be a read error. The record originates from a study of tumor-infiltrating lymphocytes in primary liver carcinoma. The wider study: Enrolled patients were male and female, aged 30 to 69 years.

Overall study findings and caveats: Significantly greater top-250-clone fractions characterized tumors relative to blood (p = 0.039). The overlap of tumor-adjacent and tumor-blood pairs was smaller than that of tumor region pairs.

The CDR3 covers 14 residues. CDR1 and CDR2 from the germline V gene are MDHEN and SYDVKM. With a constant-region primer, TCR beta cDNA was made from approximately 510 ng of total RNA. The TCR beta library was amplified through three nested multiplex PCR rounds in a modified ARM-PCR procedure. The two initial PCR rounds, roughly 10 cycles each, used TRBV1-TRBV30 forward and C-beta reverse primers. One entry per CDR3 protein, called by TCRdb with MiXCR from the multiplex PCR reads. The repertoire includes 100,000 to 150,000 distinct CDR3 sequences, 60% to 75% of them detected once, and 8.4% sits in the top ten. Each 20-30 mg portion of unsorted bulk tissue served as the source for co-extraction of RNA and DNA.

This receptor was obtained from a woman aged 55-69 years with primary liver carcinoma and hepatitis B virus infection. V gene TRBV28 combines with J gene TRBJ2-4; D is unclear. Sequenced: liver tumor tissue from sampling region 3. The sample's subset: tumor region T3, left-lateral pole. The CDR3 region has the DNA TGTGCCAGCAGATTATATGCCACCAAAAACATTCAGTACTTC. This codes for CASRLYATKNIQYF.